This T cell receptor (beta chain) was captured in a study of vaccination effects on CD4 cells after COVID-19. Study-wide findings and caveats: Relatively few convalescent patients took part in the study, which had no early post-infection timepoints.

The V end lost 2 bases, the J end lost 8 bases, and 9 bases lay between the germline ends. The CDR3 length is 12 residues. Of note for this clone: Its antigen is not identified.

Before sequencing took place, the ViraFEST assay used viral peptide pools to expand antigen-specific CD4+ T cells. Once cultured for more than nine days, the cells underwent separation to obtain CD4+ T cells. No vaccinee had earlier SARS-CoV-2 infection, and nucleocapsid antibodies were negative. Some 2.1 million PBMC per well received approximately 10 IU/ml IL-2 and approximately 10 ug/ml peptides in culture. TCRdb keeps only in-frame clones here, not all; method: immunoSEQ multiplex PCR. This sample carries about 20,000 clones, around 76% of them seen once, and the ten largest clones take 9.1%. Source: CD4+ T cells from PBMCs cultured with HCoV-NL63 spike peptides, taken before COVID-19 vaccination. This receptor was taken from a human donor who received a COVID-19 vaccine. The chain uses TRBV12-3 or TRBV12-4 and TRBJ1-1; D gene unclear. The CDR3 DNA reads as TGTGCCAGCAGTTTAAATATGGCAGAAGCTTTCTTT. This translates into CASSLNMAEAFF.